Below are 8 T cell receptor beta chains sequenced from a single sample in a study of Ad26.COV2.S vaccination and SARS-CoV-2 variants. Documented treatment: around 19 received Ad26.COV2.S at low or high dose, single or two shots; about 5 received placebo; per-sample allocation not given. Repertoires come from day 63 after the first vaccine or placebo injection. This table comes from immunoSEQ multiplex PCR, and its TCRdb copy is limited to in-frame clones, with some not included. The data contain roughly 700,000 clones, more than 70% of them singletons. Source: peripheral blood, taken in a trial of Ad26.COV2.S vaccine versus placebo. The receptors were sampled from a person aged 18-60 years who received the Ad26.COV2.S COVID-19 vaccine or a placebo.

This clone was found once. The chain combines TRBV3-1 (or the pseudogene TRBV3-2) with TRBJ1-2; D unclear. With 3 bases removed from V and 0 bases from J, the gap between germline ends came to 8 bases. CDR1 is LGHDT, CDR2 YNNKEL, per germline (reference sequence). The CDR3 sequence is 14 residues long. CDR3: CASSQEGSNYGYTF. In DNA, the CDR3 is TGTGCCAGCAGCCAGGAGGGCTCTAACTATGGCTACACCTTC.

About this clone itself: The same CDR3 arises from other DNA sequences in this sample as well. This chain joins TRBV7-2 and TRBJ2-7; D tentatively reads TRBD1 or TRBD2 (6 bases each). CDR3 length equals 14 residues. V shed 0 bases and J shed 2 bases, with 8 bases lying between them. Germline loops: CDR1 SGHTA, CDR2 FQGNSA. In DNA, the CDR3 is TGTGCCAGCAGCTTAGCGGGGGGCACCTACGAGCAGTACTTC. The encoded protein is CASSLAGGTYEQYF. Drawing the rest from reference TRBV7-2 and TRBJ2-7, the complete variable domain is GAGVSQSPSNKVTEKGKDVELRCDPISGHTALYWYRQSLGQGLEFLIYFQGNSAPDKSGLPSDRFSAERTGGSVSTLTIQRTQQEDSAVYLCASSLAGGTYEQYFGPGTRLTVT.

The rearrangement uses TRBV15 and TRBJ2-2; 12 positions match TRBD2. Germline V lookup: CDR1 LNHNV, CDR2 YYDKDF (reference sequence). There are 18 residues in the CDR3. The V gene end was trimmed by 5 bases and the J gene end by 1 base; junction bases not matched to a gene: 8. CDR3 in amino acids: CATSETSGRRGNTGELFF. The CDR3 bases are TGTGCCACCAGCGAGACTAGCGGGAGAAGGGGGAACACCGGGGAGCTGTTTTTT.

This sequence joins TRBV7-9 and TRBJ1-2, with 8 nucleotides matching TRBD1. Germline CDR1 SEHNR, CDR2 FQNEAQ (reference sequence). The junction had 7 bases not matched to a gene; V was cut back by 4 bases and J by 6 bases. This CDR3 is 14 amino acids long. The CDR3 nucleotides are TGTGCCAGCAGCTCTACTGACAGGGGCAATGGCTACACCTTC. Translating it yields CASSSTDRGNGYTF.

This chain uses TRBV27 with TRBJ2-3; 7 bases agree with TRBD2. Trimming cost V 0 bases and J 4 bases; bases outside gene matches: 4. In germline, CDR1 is MNHEY, CDR2 SMNVEV (reference sequence). The CDR3 spans 15 residues. CDR3 sequence reads: CASSLSSGWADTQYF. The CDR3 coding sequence is TGTGCCAGCAGTTTATCTAGCGGGTGGGCAGATACGCAGTATTTT.

The chain uses TRBV7-2 and TRBJ2-7; the match to TRBD1 covers 7 bases. V gave up 1 base and J gave up 3 bases; unmatched junction bases: 3. CDR3 length equals 14 residues. The germline gives CDR1 SGHTA, CDR2 FQGNSA. The CDR3 region is CASSLVGDSYEQYF. The DNA for the CDR3 is TGTGCCAGCAGCTTAGTTGGGGACAGCTACGAGCAGTACTTC. The full variable domain, with the rest looked up from reference TRBV7-2 and TRBJ2-7, is GAGVSQSPSNKVTEKGKDVELRCDPISGHTALYWYRQSLGQGLEFLIYFQGNSAPDKSGLPSDRFSAERTGGSVSTLTIQRTQQEDSAVYLCASSLVGDSYEQYFGPGTRLTVT.

The V call is TRBV6-2 or TRBV6-3, the J call TRBJ2-1; D perhaps matches TRBD1 (6 bases). The CDR3 has 18 residues. Trimming removed 1 base from V and 0 bases from J, with 16 bases in between. Per germline, CDR1 MNHEY and CDR2 SVGEGT. CDR3 nucleotide sequence: TGTGCCAGCAGTTACTTGCCTACCAGGGGCACCTCCTACAATGAGCAGTTCTTC. It is translated as CASSYLPTRGTSYNEQFF.

The CDR3 sequence is CAIKSGRAGTDTQYF. CDR3 sequence (DNA): TGTGCCATCAAGAGCGGGAGGGCCGGGACAGATACGCAGTATTTT. The chain employs TRBV2 and TRBJ2-3; TRBD2 aligns across 10 bases. CDR1 and CDR2 (germline): SNHLY, FYNNEI. There are 15 residues in the CDR3. J lost 3 bases, V lost 10 bases, and 10 bases had no gene match.